This is a list of T cell receptor beta chains from one sample in a study of blood T cell repertoires in COVID-19. Using immunoSEQ multiplex PCR, the repertoire was profiled, and TCRdb retains in-frame clones only, with some absent. Among over 100,000 clones listed, approximately 90% were seen once. The source material was peripheral blood. The receptors stem from a human donor in a cohort sampled during active COVID-19. CDR3s include the opening cysteine and the closing phenylalanine or tryptophan. D genes are given only for firm matches. Where a row states a size, it is once, few, many or the class of an expanded clone; other rows omit it.

-	TRBV28	-	TRBJ1-6	TGTGCCAGCAGTTTATTCTTAAGGAGGGGTAATTCACCCCTCCACTTT	CASSLFLRRGNSPLHF
-	TRBV2	-	TRBJ1-1	TGTGCCAGCAGTGATCACAGGCTGAACACTGAAGCTTTCTTT	CASSDHRLNTEAFF
-	TRBV3-1/TRBV3-2	-	TRBJ2-3	TGTGCCAGCAGCCAAGGAGGTGTGGGCACAGATACGCAGTATTTT	CASSQGGVGTDTQYF
TRBD1	TRBV5-1	-	TRBJ2-7	TGCGCCAGCAGCTTGGGAGGGACAGGTGGCTACGAGCAGTACTTC	CASSLGGTGGYEQYF
TRBD1	TRBV7-9	once	TRBJ1-2	TGTGCCAGCAGCCTACCGACCGGACAGGGTGGTGGCTACACCTTC	CASSLPTGQGGGYTF
TRBD1	TRBV5-4	-	TRBJ2-7	TGTGCCAGCACCAAACCGGGACAGGAAAAAGACGAGCAGTACTTC	CASTKPGQEKDEQYF
-	TRBV20-1	once	TRBJ1-5	TGCAGTGCTAGTGGGAGACGGAGCAATCAGCCCCAGCATTTT	CSASGRRSNQPQHF
TRBD2	TRBV28	-	TRBJ2-3	TGTGCCAGCAGTTTAGGTGGCCAGCGGGAGGGATCCAGGTATTTT	CASSLGGQREGSRYF
TRBD2	TRBV3-1/TRBV3-2	many	TRBJ2-2	TGTGCCAGCAGCCAACTGGCGGGAGAAGGGGCCGGGGAGCTGTTTTTT	CASSQLAGEGAGELFF
-	TRBV14	few	TRBJ1-2	TGTGCCAGCAGCCAAGACAGGTGGAACAGGGCGAACACCTTC	CASSQDRWNRANTF
TRBD2	TRBV2	-	TRBJ2-1	TGTGCCAGCAGTCTAGCGGGGGGGCTGGAGCAGTTCTTC	CASSLAGGLEQFF
-	TRBV7-3	medium-sized	TRBJ2-2	TGTGCCAGCAGTCAGCTCGGCGGGAACACCGGGGAGCTGTTTTTT	CASSQLGGNTGELFF
TRBD2	TRBV7-3	-	TRBJ2-1	TGTGCCAGCAGCTTAGCCGGGGGGACTTTCTACAATGAGCAGTTCTTC	CASSLAGGTFYNEQFF
TRBD1	TRBV11-2	-	TRBJ1-1	TGTGCCAGCAGCCGAGACAGGGGAGGTGCTTTCTTT	CASSRDRGGAFF
TRBD2	TRBV5-1	once	TRBJ2-1	TGCGCCAGCAGCTCGGGCGGGAGGGGCCTTGGGAATGAGCAGTTCTTC	CASSSGGRGLGNEQFF
-	TRBV7-2	-	TRBJ1-6	TGTGCCAGCAGCTTTTATCCGGGGGGATATAATTCACCCCTCCACTTT	CASSFYPGGYNSPLHF
TRBD1	TRBV9	few	TRBJ1-5	TGTGCCAGCAGCCGTGAGGGGGCGGGCAATCAGCCCCAGCATTTT	CASSREGAGNQPQHF
-	TRBV6-2/TRBV6-3	-	TRBJ1-1	TGTGCCAGCAGTTACCCCCAGGTCTCGCATTTCTTT	CASSYPQVSHFF
TRBD1	TRBV27	-	TRBJ2-2	TGTGCCAGCGGAGACAGGGCAGACACCGGGGAGCTGTTTTTT	CASGDRADTGELFF
TRBD2	TRBV6-4	-	TRBJ2-1	TGTGCCAGCAGTGACGCGTCTAGCGGTGCTAATGAGCAGTTCTTC	CASSDASSGANEQFF
-	TRBV5-4	-	TRBJ1-2	TGTGCCAGCAGCCCTAACCGGGACTCAAGAGCGTATGGCTACACCTTC	CASSPNRDSRAYGYTF
TRBD2	TRBV3-1/TRBV3-2	-	TRBJ2-1	TGTGCCAGCAGCCATGATCTAGCGGAGAATGAGCAGTTCTTC	CASSHDLAENEQFF
TRBD2	TRBV27	-	TRBJ2-1	TGTGCCAGCAGTCTAACGTCTTCGTCAACTAGCGAGTACAATGAGCAGTTCTTC	CASSLTSSSTSEYNEQFF
-	TRBV3-1/TRBV3-2	-	TRBJ2-3	TGTGCCAGCAGCCAAAACTTAGGGGTCACAGATACGCAGTATTTT	CASSQNLGVTDTQYF
-	TRBV9	-	TRBJ2-3	TGTGCCAGCAGCGTAGCGGGGTCGGCAGATACGCAGTATTTT	CASSVAGSADTQYF
TRBD1	TRBV4-2	-	TRBJ2-1	TGTGCCAGCAGCCGCAGACAGGGGGCAGGGGGCTACAATGAGCAGTTCTTC	CASSRRQGAGGYNEQFF
TRBD1	TRBV5-1	-	TRBJ2-1	TGCGCCAGCAGCTTAGGGGGCCGTATATCATCGAATGAGCAGTTCTTC	CASSLGGRISSNEQFF
TRBD2	TRBV13	-	TRBJ2-3	TGTGCCAGCAGCATCCGACTAGCGGGGGGCGGGGATACGCAGTATTTT	CASSIRLAGGGDTQYF
-	TRBV10-2	-	TRBJ1-3	TGCGCCAGCAGTGAGGTGTATCCGGGAAACACCATATATTTT	CASSEVYPGNTIYF
TRBD2	TRBV6-6	-	TRBJ2-7	TGTGCCAGCAGTTACTCGACTAGCGGGAGTTGGGAGCAGTACTTC	CASSYSTSGSWEQYF
-	TRBV11-3	-	TRBJ1-4	TGTGCCAGCAGCCCACGTTCAGTGGGGAGGGAAAAACTGTTTTTT	CASSPRSVGREKLFF
-	TRBV11-2	-	TRBJ2-7	TGTGCCAGCAGCTCCAGGGTGGGTCCCTACGAGCAGTACTTC	CASSSRVGPYEQYF
TRBD2	TRBV28	-	TRBJ2-1	TGTGCCAGCAGTTTGGCTAGCGGGAGAGACAATGAGCAGTTCTTC	CASSLASGRDNEQFF
-	TRBV14	once	TRBJ1-1	TGTGCCAGCAGCCGGTCAAGCGAAGCTTTCTTT	CASSRSSEAFF
-	TRBV2	-	TRBJ1-6	TGTGCCAGCAGGAGGGAACCGCCGAGCTCCTATAATTCACCCCTCCACTTT	CASRREPPSSYNSPLHF
TRBD2	TRBV28	-	TRBJ2-7	TGTGCCAGCAGTGAGGGACTAGCGGGAGGGTACGAGCAGTACTTC	CASSEGLAGGYEQYF
-	TRBV11-1	-	TRBJ2-5	TGTGCCAGCAGCTTAGGTCGGGAGACCCAGTACTTC	CASSLGRETQYF
TRBD2	TRBV7-9	-	TRBJ2-5	TGTGCCAGCAGCTTGGGGGGGAAGGAGACCCAGTACTTC	CASSLGGKETQYF
-	TRBV27	-	TRBJ2-7	TGTGCCAGCAGTTTGGAGTGGCGAGGCGAGCAGTACTTC	CASSLEWRGEQYF
-	TRBV3-1/TRBV3-2	-	TRBJ2-5	TGTGCCAGCAGCCAAGATAGCACTCGACAAGAGACCCAGTACTTC	CASSQDSTRQETQYF
TRBD2	TRBV5-1	-	TRBJ2-1	TGCGCCAGCAGCTTGGGGACTAGCCCCTACAATGAGCAGTTCTTC	CASSLGTSPYNEQFF
TRBD1	TRBV2	-	TRBJ2-4	TGTGCCAGCATTACCAGGGGGATCGGCAAAAACATTCAGTACTTC	CASITRGIGKNIQYF
-	TRBV28	-	TRBJ2-3	TGTGCCAGCAGCCCCCCGCGGTCGACGCAGTATTTT	CASSPPRSTQYF
-	TRBV25-1	-	TRBJ2-7	TGTGCCAGCAGTGAATCCAGGGTCGCATCCTACGAGCAGTACTTC	CASSESRVASYEQYF
TRBD1	TRBV6-5	-	TRBJ2-7	TGTGCCAGCAGGTCCGGGACAGCCTACGAGCAGTACTTC	CASRSGTAYEQYF
TRBD2	TRBV5-1	-	TRBJ2-1	TGCGCCAGCAGCTTTAGACTAGCGGGAGGATTCACCTACAATGAGCAGTTCTTC	CASSFRLAGGFTYNEQFF
-	TRBV5-4	-	TRBJ1-1	TGTGCCAGCAGCTTGGTCCAGGGTACTGAAGCTTTCTTT	CASSLVQGTEAFF
-	TRBV24-1	once	TRBJ1-5	TGTGCCACCAGTGACCGACGCGGGGGCGAGGAGCCCCAGCATTTT	CATSDRRGGEEPQHF